A selection of T cell receptor beta chains follows, all from one sample in a study of graft-versus-host responses after intestinal transplantation. The antigens of these receptors remain unknown. Sequenced by immunoSEQ multiplex PCR; TCRdb stores in-frame clones only, minus some. Of 90,000 to 130,000 clones listed, 80% to 95% are singletons. This sample comprised unstimulated CD8+ T cells sorted from spleen or lymph node cells, obtained before intestinal transplant. The receptors shown here come from a human donor who received an intestinal transplant. CDR3s leave out the opening cysteine and the closing phenylalanine or tryptophan.

V,J,CDR3
TRBV4-1,TRBJ2-7,ASSQGGQGASEQY
TRBV19,TRBJ2-1,ASSIGGGRRDEQF
TRBV5-8,TRBJ1-1,ASSSVNTEAF
TRBV19,TRBJ1-2,ASTVGTGYT
TRBV27,TRBJ1-5,ASSLTGGSNQPQH
TRBV18,TRBJ2-5,ASSPTGLAQETQY
TRBV19,TRBJ2-7,ASSEPSYEQY
TRBV28,TRBJ2-5,ASSFPPSGVRLEETQY
TRBV6-1,TRBJ2-7,ASWTGGDEQY
TRBV6-6,TRBJ2-4,ATSGDIQY
TRBV12-5,TRBJ2-3,ASGLAGGFPDTQY
TRBV9,TRBJ2-1,ASSETGAKSGEQF
TRBV7-9,TRBJ1-3,ASSWTGGRSGNTIY
TRBV13,TRBJ2-1,ASSLWLAGNNEQF